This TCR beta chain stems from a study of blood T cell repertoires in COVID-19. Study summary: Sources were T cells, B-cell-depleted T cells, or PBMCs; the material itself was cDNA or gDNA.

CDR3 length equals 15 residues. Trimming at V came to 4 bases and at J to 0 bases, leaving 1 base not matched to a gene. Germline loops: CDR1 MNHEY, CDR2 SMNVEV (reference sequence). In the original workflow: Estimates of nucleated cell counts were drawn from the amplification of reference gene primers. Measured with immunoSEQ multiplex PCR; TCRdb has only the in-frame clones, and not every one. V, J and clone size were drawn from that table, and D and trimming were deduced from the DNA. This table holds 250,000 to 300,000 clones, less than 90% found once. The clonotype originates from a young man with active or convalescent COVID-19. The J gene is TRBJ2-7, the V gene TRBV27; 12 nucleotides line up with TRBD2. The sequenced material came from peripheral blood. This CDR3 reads CASSSLAGGSYEQYF. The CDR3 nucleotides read TGTGCCAGCAGTTCACTAGCGGGGGGCTCCTACGAGCAGTACTTC.